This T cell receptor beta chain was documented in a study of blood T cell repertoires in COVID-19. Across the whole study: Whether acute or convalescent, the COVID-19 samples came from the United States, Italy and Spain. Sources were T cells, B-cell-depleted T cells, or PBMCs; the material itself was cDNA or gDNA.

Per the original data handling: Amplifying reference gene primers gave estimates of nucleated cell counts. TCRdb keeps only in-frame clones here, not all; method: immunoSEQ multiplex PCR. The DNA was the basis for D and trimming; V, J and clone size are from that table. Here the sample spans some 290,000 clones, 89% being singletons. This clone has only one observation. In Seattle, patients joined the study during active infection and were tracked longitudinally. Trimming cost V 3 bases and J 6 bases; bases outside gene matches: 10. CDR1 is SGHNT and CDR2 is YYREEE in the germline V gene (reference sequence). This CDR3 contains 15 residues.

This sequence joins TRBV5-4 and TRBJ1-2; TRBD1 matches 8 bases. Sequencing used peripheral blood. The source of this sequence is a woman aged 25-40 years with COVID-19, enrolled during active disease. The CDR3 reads CASSSKTGDHNGYTF. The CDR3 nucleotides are TGTGCCAGCAGCTCAAAGACAGGGGACCATAATGGCTACACCTTC.